These 17 T cell receptor beta chains came from one sample sequenced in a study of CD8 T cells in Susac syndrome. RNA was extracted with the RNeasy kit, and a quantity of 0.5 to 1 ug was reverse transcribed using random hexamers. Each CDR3 protein is one row after TCRdb ran MiXCR on the immunoSEQ multiplex PCR reads. This sample has about 300,000 distinct CDR3 sequences; 75% to 90% occur once, and the top ten carry around 0.18%. Sequencing input: CD8+ T cells from PBMCs. The receptors derive from a human donor with multiple sclerosis.

V usage is TRBV19 and J usage is TRBJ2-5; maybe TRBD2 (5 bases). The V and J ends lost 1 base and 2 bases respectively, with 8 bases between them. Germline V gives CDR1 LNHDA, CDR2 SQIVND (reference sequence). The CDR3 runs 14 residues. Written as DNA, the CDR3 is TGTGCCAGTAGTATAGCGGGCGGGCAAGAGACCCAGTACTTC. It encodes CASSIAGGQETQYF.

In this sample, this clonotype turned up once. This chain uses TRBV2 with TRBJ1-2; 7 bases align to TRBD1. Losses at the gene ends were 6 bases for V and 2 bases for J; bases not matched to a gene: 9. The CDR3 is 15 residues long. Germline assignment: CDR1 SNHLY and CDR2 FYNNEI. Here the CDR3 DNA reads TGTGCCAGCAGACCCTGGACAGGAGAAAACTATGGCTACACCTTC. It translates to CASRPWTGENYGYTF. The variable domain in full, completed from reference TRBV2 and TRBJ1-2, reads EPEVTQTPSHQVTQMGQEVILRCVPISNHLYFYWYRQILGQKVEFLVSFYNNEISEKSEIFDDQFSVERPDGSNFTLKIRSTKLEDSAMYFCASRPWTGENYGYTFGSGTRLTVV.

This chain joins TRBV11-2 and TRBJ2-2; 12 nucleotides align to TRBD2. The V gene's germline CDR1 is SGHAT and CDR2 FQNNGV. The V segment lost 5 bases and the J segment 3 bases; nucleotides outside the gene matches: 4. The CDR3 runs to 16 residues. CDR3 residues: CASSLWTSGDTGELFF. CDR3 nucleotide sequence: TGTGCCAGCAGCCTTTGGACTAGCGGGGACACCGGGGAGCTGTTTTTT.

The chain links TRBV20-1 to TRBJ2-7; D remains ambiguous. The CDR3 loop spans 15 amino acids. V lost 0 bases to trimming and J lost 3 bases, with 15 bases between them. Germline lookup yields CDR1 DFQATT and CDR2 SNEGSKA (reference sequence). The CDR3 loop reads CSARDPGGSYYEQYF. The CDR3 region has the DNA TGCAGTGCTAGAGATCCCGGCGGATCCTACTACGAGCAGTACTTC.

The chain has TRBV6-2 or TRBV6-3 and TRBJ2-4; D is perhaps TRBD1 (5 bases). The CDR3 consists of 14 residues. Deletions cut 2 bases from V and 8 bases from J, with 13 bases between. Germline CDR1 reads MNHEY; CDR2 reads SVGEGT. CDR3 sequence reads: CASSYLGIQDIQYF. DNA of the CDR3: TGTGCCAGCAGTTACCTGGGTATACAGGACATTCAGTACTTC.

This clonotype has only a few counts. V and J are TRBV4-3 and TRBJ1-6; D is unresolved. Germline CDR1 is LGHNA and CDR2 is YSLEER. This CDR3 contains 16 residues. V lost 1 base and J 8 bases, leaving 15 bases between the germline ends. The CDR3 DNA reads TGCGCCAGCAGCCAAGTAGGCACCGGAGGTGATTCACCCCTCCACTTT. Residues: CASSQVGTGGDSPLHF.

This clonotype was picked up one time. V usage is TRBV5-1 and J usage is TRBJ2-5; TRBD2 agrees at 11 bases. The germline V gene has CDR1 SGHRS and CDR2 YFSETQ. The CDR3 sequence is 17 residues long. The J segment lost 5 bases and the V segment lost 0 bases, leaving 9 bases of the junction unmatched. Written as DNA, the CDR3 is TGCGCCAGCAGCTTGGGCGCTAGCGGGGGGCTGGTGGAGACCCAGTACTTC. It encodes CASSLGASGGLVETQYF. Filled out from reference TRBV5-1 and TRBJ2-5, the complete variable domain reads KAGVTQTPRYLIKTRGQQVTLSCSPISGHRSVSWYQQTPGQGLQFLFEYFSETQRNKGNFPGRFSGRQFSNSRSEMNVSTLELGDSALYLCASSLGASGGLVETQYFGPGTRLLVL.

The chain couples TRBV6-6 to TRBJ1-2; D unresolved. V dropped 5 bases and J dropped 8 bases, with 18 bases sitting between them. Germline V gives CDR1 MNHNY, CDR2 SVGAGI (reference sequence). The CDR3 is made up of 14 amino acids. CDR3 sequence: CASSGRVLRRGYTF. In DNA, the CDR3 is TGTGCCAGCAGTGGGCGCGTTCTCAGACGGGGCTACACCTTC.

The chain recombines TRBV2 with TRBJ1-1; 7 bases are a match to TRBD1. J was trimmed by 7 bases and V by 2 bases; bases with no gene match: 7. CDR1 is SNHLY and CDR2 is FYNNEI in the germline V gene. This CDR3 has 14 residues. DNA for the CDR3: TGTGCCAGCAGTGAAACCCCGGGACAGAGTGAAGCTTTCTTT. This codes for CASSETPGQSEAFF.

The chain combines TRBV24-1 with TRBJ2-3, with TRBD2 matching over 10 bases. The trim removed 5 bases at V and 3 bases at J, leaving 4 bases unmatched. The CDR3 covers 15 residues. Germline CDR1 and CDR2: KGHDR and SFDVKD. As DNA, the CDR3 is TGTGCCACCAGTGCTCTAGCGGGAGAGACAGATACGCAGTATTTT. Translating it yields CATSALAGETDTQYF.

The chain combines TRBV29-1 with TRBJ2-2; D is unresolved. CDR3 size: 13 residues. CDR1 is SQVTM and CDR2 is ANQGSEA in the germline V gene. Trimming removed 4 bases from V and 0 bases from J, with 6 bases in between. CDR3: CSVGVTNTGELFF. For the CDR3, the DNA is TGCAGCGTTGGAGTGACGAACACCGGGGAGCTGTTTTTT.

The rearrangement uses TRBV16 and TRBJ2-3, with a tentative D call TRBD2 (6 bases). Trimming removed 3 bases at V and 4 bases at J, with 11 bases between. Germline V gene sequence: CDR1 KGHSY, CDR2 FQNENV. The CDR3 is 14 amino acids. CDR3 amino acids: CASSQYGGPDTQYF. The CDR3 DNA reads TGTGCCAGCAGCCAGTATGGAGGGCCAGATACGCAGTATTTT.

For the CDR3, the DNA is TGCAGTTTGAAGCCGCTTGGCACTGAAGCTTTCTTT. This gives the protein CSLKPLGTEAFF. V and J are TRBV20-1 and TRBJ1-1; D is ambiguous. The CDR3 totals 12 residues. The germline V gene has CDR1 DFQATT and CDR2 SNEGSKA (reference sequence). Trimming took off 8 bases at V and 4 bases at J, with 14 bases between the two ends.

The gene calls are TRBV4-3 and TRBJ2-1; possibly TRBD1 or TRBD2 for D (6 bases each). V was cut by 0 bases and J by 6 bases, with 15 bases left in between. The CDR3 is 16 amino acids. Germline V CDR1 and CDR2: LGHNA, YSLEER. The CDR3 sequence: CASSQDGGGPFNEQFF. CDR3 DNA: TGCGCCAGCAGCCAAGATGGTGGGGGGCCGTTCAATGAGCAGTTCTTC.

The CDR3 region is CASTKIYNEQFF. The CDR3, as DNA: TGTGCCAGCACTAAAATCTACAATGAGCAGTTCTTC. This chain joins TRBV11-2 and TRBJ2-1; no clear D gene. The CDR3 is made up of 12 amino acids. Germline V gene data show CDR1 as SGHAT and CDR2 as FQNNGV. Trimming stripped 7 bases from V and 3 bases from J, with 7 bases between.

The rearrangement links TRBV7-2 to TRBJ2-1, with 10 bases aligning to TRBD2. V gave up 2 bases and J gave up 5 bases; unmatched junction bases: 12. CDR3 length: 18 residues. Per the germline V gene, CDR1 is SGHTA and CDR2 is FQGNSA. CDR3 amino acids: CASSLFDSGLAGDNEQFF. The CDR3 DNA sequence: TGTGCCAGCAGCTTATTCGACTCGGGGCTAGCGGGAGACAATGAGCAGTTCTTC.

The gene calls are TRBV19 and TRBJ1-5, with unresolved D. V dropped 6 bases and J dropped 7 bases, with 16 bases sitting between them. The CDR3 contains 14 residues. Germline CDR1 and CDR2: LNHDA and SQIVND (reference sequence). CDR3 in DNA: TGTGCCAGTAGGCCTGGCCGCGGGGTACAGCCCCAGCATTTT. Protein product: CASRPGRGVQPQHF. The full variable domain, its missing parts supplied by reference TRBV19 and TRBJ1-5, is DGGITQSPKYLFRKEGQNVTLSCEQNLNHDAMYWYRQDPGQGLRLIYYSQIVNDFQKGDIAEGYSVSREKKESFPLTVTSAQKNPTAFYLCASRPGRGVQPQHFGDGTRLSIL.